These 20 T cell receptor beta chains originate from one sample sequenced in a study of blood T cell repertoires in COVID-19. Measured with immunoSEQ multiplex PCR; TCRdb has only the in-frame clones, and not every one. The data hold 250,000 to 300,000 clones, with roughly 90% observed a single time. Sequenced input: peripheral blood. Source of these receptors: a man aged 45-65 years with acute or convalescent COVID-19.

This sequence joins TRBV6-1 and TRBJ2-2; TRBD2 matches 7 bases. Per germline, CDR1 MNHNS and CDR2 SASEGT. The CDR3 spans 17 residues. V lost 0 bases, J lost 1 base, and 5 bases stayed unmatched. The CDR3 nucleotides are TGTGCCAGCAGTGAAGCGGGAGGCGGGGGGAACACCGGGGAGCTGTTTTTT. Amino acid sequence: CASSEAGGGGNTGELFF.

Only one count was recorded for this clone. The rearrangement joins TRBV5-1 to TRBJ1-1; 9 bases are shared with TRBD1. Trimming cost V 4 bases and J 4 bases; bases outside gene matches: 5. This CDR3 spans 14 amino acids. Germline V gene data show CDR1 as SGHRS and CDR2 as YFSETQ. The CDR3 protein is CASSRTGVVTEAFF. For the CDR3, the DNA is TGCGCCAGCAGCCGGACAGGGGTTGTCACTGAAGCTTTCTTT. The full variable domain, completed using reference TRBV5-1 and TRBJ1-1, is KAGVTQTPRYLIKTRGQQVTLSCSPISGHRSVSWYQQTPGQGLQFLFEYFSETQRNKGNFPGRFSGRQFSNSRSEMNVSTLELGDSALYLCASSRTGVVTEAFFGQGTRLTVV.

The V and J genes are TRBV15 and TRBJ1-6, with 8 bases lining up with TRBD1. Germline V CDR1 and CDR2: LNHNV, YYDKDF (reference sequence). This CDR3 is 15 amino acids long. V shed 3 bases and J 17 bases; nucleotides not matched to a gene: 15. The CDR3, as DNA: TGTGCCACCAGCAGGGAAAGACCCGGGACAGGTACAGTCCACTTT. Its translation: CATSRERPGTGTVHF.

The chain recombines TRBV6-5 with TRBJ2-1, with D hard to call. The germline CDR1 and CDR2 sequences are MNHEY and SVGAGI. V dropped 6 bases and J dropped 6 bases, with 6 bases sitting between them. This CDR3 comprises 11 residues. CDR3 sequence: CASRSLNEQFF. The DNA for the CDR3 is TGTGCCAGCAGAAGCCTCAATGAGCAGTTCTTC.

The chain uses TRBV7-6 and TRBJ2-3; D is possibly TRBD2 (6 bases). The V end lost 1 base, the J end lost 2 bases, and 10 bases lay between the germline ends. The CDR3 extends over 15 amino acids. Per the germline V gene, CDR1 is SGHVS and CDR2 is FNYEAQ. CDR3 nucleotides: TGTGCCAGCAGCTTAGGCGGCGGGATCACAGATACGCAGTATTTT. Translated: CASSLGGGITDTQYF.

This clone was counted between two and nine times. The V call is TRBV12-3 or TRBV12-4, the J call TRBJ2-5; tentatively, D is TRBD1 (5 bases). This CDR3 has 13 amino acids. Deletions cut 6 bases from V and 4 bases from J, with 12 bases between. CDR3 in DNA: TGTGCCAGCAGCAGGGATTTGGGAGAGACCCAGTACTTC. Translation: CASSRDLGETQYF.

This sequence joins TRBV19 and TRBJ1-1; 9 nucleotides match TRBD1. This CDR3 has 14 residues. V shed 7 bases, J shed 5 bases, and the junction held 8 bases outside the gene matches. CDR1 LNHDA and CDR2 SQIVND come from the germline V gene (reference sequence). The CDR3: CASIGTGPGTEAFF. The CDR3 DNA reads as TGTGCCAGTATAGGGACAGGGCCGGGAACTGAAGCTTTCTTT.

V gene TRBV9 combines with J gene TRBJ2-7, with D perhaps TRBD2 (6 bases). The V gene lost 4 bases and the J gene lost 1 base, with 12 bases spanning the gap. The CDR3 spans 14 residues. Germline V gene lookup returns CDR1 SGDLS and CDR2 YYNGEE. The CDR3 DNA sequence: TGTGCCAGCAGCTCGGCGAGCGGGTCCTACGAGCAGTACTTC. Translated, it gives CASSSASGSYEQYF.

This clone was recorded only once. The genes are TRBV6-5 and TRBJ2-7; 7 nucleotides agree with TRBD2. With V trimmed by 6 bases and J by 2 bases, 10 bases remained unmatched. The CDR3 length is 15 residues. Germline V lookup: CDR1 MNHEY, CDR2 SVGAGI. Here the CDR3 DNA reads TGTGCCAGCAGGAGGGAGGGACGCTCTACCTACGAGCAGTACTTC. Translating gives CASRREGRSTYEQYF.

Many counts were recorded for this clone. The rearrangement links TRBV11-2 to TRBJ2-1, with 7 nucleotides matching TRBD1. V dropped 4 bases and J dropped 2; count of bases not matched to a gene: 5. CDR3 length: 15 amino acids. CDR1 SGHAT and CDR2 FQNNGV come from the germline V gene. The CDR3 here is CASSYRDRPYNEQFF. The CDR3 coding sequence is TGTGCCAGCAGCTACCGGGACAGACCCTACAATGAGCAGTTCTTC.

DNA of the CDR3: TGTGCCAGCAGCTCAGGACAGGGGTTGGGTGGCTACACCTTC. Protein sequence: CASSSGQGLGGYTF. The chain employs TRBV5-4 and TRBJ1-2, with 9 bases lining up with TRBD1. V was pared by 3 bases and J by 7 bases, with 7 bases of the junction left unmatched. Per the germline V gene, CDR1 is SGHNT and CDR2 is YYREEE (reference sequence). This CDR3 has 14 residues.

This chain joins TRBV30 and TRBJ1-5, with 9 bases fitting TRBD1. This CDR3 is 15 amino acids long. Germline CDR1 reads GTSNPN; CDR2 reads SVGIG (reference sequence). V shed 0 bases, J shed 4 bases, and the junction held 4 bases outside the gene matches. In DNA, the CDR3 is TGTGCCTGGAGTGTAGGGGGGACAGGGAATCAGCCCCAGCATTTT. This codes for CAWSVGGTGNQPQHF. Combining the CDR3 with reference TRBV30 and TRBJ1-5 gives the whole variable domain SQTIHQWPATLVQPVGSPLSLECTVEGTSNPNLYWYRQAAGRGLQLLFYSVGIGQISSEVPQNLSASRPQDRQFILSSKKLLLSDSGFYLCAWSVGGTGNQPQHFGDGTRLSIL.

CDR3 amino acids: CASSPYRDVGELFF. CDR3 nucleotides: TGTGCCAGCTCACCATACAGGGACGTCGGGGAGCTGTTTTTT. The chain recombines TRBV18 with TRBJ2-2; perhaps TRBD1 as D (6 bases). Trimming took 2 bases from V and 7 from J, leaving 11 bases between them. CDR1 is KGHSH, CDR2 LQKENI, per germline. This CDR3 contains 14 residues.

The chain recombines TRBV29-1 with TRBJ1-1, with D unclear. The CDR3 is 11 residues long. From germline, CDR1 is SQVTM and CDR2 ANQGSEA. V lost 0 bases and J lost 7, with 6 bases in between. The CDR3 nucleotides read TGCAGCGTTGAAGATATGCGTGAAGCTTTCTTT. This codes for CSVEDMREAFF.

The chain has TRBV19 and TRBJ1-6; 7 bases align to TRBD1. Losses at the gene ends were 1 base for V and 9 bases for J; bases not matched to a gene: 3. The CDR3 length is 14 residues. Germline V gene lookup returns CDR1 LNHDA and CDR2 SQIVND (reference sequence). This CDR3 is CASSIGQGLSPLHF. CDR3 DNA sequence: TGTGCCAGTAGTATAGGACAGGGTCTTTCACCCCTCCACTTT.

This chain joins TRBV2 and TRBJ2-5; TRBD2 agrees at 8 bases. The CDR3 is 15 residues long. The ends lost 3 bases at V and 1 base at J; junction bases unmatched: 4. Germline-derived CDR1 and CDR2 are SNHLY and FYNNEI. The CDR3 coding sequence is TGTGCCAGCAGTGAGGGCGGGGGGACCCAAGAGACCCAGTACTTC. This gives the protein CASSEGGGTQETQYF.

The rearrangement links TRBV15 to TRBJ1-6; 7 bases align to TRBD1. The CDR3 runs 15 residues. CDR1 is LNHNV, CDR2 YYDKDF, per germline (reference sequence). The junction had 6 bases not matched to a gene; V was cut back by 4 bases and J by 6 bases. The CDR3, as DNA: TGTGCCACCAGCATAGGGGGCGCGGGTAATTCACCCCTCCACTTT. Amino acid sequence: CATSIGGAGNSPLHF.

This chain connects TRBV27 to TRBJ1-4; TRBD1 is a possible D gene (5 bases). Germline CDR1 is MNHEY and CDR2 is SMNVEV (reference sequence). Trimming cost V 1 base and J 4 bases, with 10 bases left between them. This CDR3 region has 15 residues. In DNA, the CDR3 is TGTGCCAGCAGTTTATTTGGGGGGATTAATGAAAAACTGTTTTTT. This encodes CASSLFGGINEKLFF.

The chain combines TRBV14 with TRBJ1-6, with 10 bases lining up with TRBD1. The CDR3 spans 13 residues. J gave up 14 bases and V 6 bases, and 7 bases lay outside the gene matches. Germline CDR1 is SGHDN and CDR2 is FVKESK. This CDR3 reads CASSRDRGESLHF. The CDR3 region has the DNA TGTGCCAGCAGTCGGGACAGGGGTGAATCCCTCCACTTT.

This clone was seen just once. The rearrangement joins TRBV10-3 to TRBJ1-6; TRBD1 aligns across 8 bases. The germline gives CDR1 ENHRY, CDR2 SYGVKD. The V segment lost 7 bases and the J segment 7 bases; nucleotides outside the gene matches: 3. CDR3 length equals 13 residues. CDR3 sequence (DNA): TGTGCCATCACGGGACAGGCCAATTCACCCCTCCACTTT. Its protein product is CAITGQANSPLHF.